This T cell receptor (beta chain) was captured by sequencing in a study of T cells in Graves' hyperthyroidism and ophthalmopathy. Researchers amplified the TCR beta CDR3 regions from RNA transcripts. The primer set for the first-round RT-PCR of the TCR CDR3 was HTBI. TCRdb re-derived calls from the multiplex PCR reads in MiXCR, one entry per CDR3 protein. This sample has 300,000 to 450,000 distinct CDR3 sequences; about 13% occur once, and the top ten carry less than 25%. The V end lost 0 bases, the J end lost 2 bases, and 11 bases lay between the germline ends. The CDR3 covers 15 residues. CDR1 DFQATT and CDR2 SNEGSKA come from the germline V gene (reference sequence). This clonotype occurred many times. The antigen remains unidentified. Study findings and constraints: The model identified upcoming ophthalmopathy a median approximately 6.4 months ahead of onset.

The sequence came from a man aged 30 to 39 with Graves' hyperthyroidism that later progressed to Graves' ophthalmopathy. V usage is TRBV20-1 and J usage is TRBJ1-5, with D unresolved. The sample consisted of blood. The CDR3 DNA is TGCAGTGCTAGAGATGTACAATCGGGCAATCAGCCCCAGCATTTT. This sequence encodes CSARDVQSGNQPQHF.